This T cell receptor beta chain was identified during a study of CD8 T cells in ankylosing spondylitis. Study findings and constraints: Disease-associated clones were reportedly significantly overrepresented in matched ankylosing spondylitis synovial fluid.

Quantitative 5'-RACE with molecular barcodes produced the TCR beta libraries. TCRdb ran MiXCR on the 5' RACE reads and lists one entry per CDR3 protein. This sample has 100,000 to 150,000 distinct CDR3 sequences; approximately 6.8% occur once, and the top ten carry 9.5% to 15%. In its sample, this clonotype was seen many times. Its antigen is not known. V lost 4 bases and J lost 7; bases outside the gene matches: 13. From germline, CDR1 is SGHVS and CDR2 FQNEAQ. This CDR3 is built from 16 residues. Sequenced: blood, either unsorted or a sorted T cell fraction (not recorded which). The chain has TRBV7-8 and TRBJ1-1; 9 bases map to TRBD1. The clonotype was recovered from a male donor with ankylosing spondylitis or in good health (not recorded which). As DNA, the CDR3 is TGTGCCAGCAGCTCGCCGGGACAGGGCCCGCAAAATGAAGCTTTCTTT. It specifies CASSSPGQGPQNEAFF.